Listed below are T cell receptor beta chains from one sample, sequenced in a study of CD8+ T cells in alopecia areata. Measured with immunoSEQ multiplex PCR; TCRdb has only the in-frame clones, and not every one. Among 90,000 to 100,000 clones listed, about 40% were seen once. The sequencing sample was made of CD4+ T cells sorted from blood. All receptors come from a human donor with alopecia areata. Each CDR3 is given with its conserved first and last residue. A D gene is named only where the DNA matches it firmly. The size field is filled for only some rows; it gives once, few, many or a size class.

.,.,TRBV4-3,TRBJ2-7,CASSQGGGQTDEQYF,TGCGCCAGCAGCCAAGGAGGGGGACAAACGGACGAGCAGTACTTC
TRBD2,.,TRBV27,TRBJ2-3,CASSPRTSGGPRPTDTQYF,TGTGCCAGCAGTCCCCGGACTAGCGGGGGGCCTCGCCCCACAGATACGCAGTATTTT
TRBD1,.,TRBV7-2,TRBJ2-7,CASSLDRSSYEQYF,TGTGCCAGCAGCTTGGACAGGAGCTCCTACGAGCAGTACTTC
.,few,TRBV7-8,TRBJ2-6,CASSYRGAGANVLTF,TGTGCCAGCAGCTATCGGGGTGCTGGGGCCAACGTCCTGACTTTC
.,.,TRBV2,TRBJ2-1,CASSPPGLRINNEQFF,TGTGCCAGCAGTCCCCCGGGGTTGCGGATTAACAATGAGCAGTTCTTC
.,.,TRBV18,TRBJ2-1,CASSPVDRMGSEQFF,TGTGCCAGCTCACCGGTCGACAGGATGGGCAGTGAGCAGTTCTTC
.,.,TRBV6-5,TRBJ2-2,CASRYRHEARGELFF,TGTGCCAGCAGATACAGACACGAGGCTCGCGGGGAGCTGTTTTTT
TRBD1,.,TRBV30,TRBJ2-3,CAWRTGISTDTQYF,TGTGCCTGGAGGACAGGGATTAGCACAGATACGCAGTATTTT
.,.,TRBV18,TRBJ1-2,CASSPAGATNYGYTF,TGTGCCAGCTCACCGGCCGGGGCAACTAACTATGGCTACACCTTC
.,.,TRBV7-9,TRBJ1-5,CASSLDSIIQPQHF,TGTGCCAGCAGCTTAGACTCAATCATCCAGCCCCAGCATTTT
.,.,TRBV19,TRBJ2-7,CASSATGRRYEQYF,TGTGCCAGTAGCGCTACCGGGAGAAGGTACGAGCAGTACTTC
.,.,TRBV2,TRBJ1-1,CASSDVLYTEAFF,TGTGCCAGCAGTGACGTGTTATACACTGAAGCTTTCTTT
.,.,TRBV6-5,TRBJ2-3,CASSKYGDTQYF,TGTGCCAGCAGCAAATACGGGGATACGCAGTATTTT
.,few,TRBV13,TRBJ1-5,CASSLYGIDSNQPQHF,TGTGCCAGCAGCTTATATGGAATAGATAGCAATCAGCCCCAGCATTTT
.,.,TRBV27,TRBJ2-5,CASSFLASHQETQYF,TGTGCCAGCAGTTTCCTCGCATCCCATCAGGAGACCCAGTACTTC
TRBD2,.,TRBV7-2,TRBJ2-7,CASTQGGSEQYF,TGTGCCAGCACCCAGGGAGGGTCCGAGCAGTACTTC
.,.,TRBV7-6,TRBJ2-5,CASSTRQGMLETQYF,TGTGCCAGCAGCACCCGTCAGGGGATGTTGGAGACCCAGTACTTC
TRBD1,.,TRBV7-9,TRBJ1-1,CASSSRQGPNTEAFF,TGTGCCAGCAGCTCTCGACAGGGACCGAACACTGAAGCTTTCTTT
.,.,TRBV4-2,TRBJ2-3,CASRKGGTNTDTQYF,TGTGCCAGCAGAAAGGGCGGGACCAACACAGATACGCAGTATTTT
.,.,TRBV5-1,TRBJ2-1,CASSLRVTARKPTINNEQFF,TGCGCCAGCAGCCTCCGTGTCACGGCGCGGAAACCAACAATAAACAATGAGCAGTTCTTC
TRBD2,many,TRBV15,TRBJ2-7,CATSRGEGIDAWNF,TGTGCCACCAGCAGAGGGGAGGGGATAGACGCATGGAACTTC
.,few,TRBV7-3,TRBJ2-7,CASSLTGTGATEQYF,TGTGCCAGCAGCTTAACCGGCACCGGGGCAACCGAGCAGTACTTC